This paragraph reports one TCR beta chain. What it binds is not known. Germline CDR1 reads SGHRS; CDR2 reads YFSETQ. The CDR3 is made up of 14 amino acids. Trimming took 0 bases from V and 5 from J; bases not matched to a gene: 4. These data originate in a study of OX40 agonist ivuxolimab in advanced cancers. Whole-study context: Patients were infused with ivuxolimab every 2 weeks at 0.01 to 10 mg/kg. Patients undergoing dose escalation presented with hepatocellular carcinoma, melanoma, renal cell or head and neck cancer.

Findings and limits, study-wide: In CD8+ T cells, expanded clones were on average more numerous than in CD4+.

Method: immunoSEQ multiplex PCR; TCRdb's copy keeps in-frame clones and lacks some. The sample carries 30,000 to 40,000 clones, about 89% recorded once. This sample comprised CD4+ or CD8+ T cells sorted from blood, obtained in a trial of the OX40 agonist ivuxolimab. The source is an adult with an advanced solid tumor such as melanoma, head and neck, liver or kidney cancer. The rearrangement uses TRBV5-1 and TRBJ1-1, with 7 bases lining up with TRBD1. CDR3 coding DNA: TGCGCCAGCAGCTTGGATACAGGGGTTACTGAAGCTTTCTTT. It is translated as CASSLDTGVTEAFF. The entire variable domain, with the rest obtained from reference TRBV5-1 and TRBJ1-1, is as follows: KAGVTQTPRYLIKTRGQQVTLSCSPISGHRSVSWYQQTPGQGLQFLFEYFSETQRNKGNFPGRFSGRQFSNSRSEMNVSTLELGDSALYLCASSLDTGVTEAFFGQGTRLTVV.